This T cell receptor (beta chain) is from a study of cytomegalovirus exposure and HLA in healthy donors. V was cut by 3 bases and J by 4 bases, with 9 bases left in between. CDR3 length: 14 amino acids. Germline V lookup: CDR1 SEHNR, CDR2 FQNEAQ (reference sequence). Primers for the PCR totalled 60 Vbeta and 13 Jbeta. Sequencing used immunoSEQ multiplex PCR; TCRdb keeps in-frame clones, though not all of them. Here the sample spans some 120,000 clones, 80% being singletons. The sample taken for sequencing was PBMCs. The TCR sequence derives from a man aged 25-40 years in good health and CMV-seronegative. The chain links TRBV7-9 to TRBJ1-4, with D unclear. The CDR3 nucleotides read TGTGCCAGCAGCTTTGGTCGAGTTAATGAAAAACTGTTTTTT. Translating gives CASSFGRVNEKLFF.